This T cell receptor beta chain is from a study of T cell responses to AZD1222 COVID-19 vaccine. Study results and limitations: Repertoire sampling was restricted to post-peak T cell response timepoints. Clonal diversity was possibly underestimated, and white British individuals and females predominated among donors. Increased Spike-specific TCR breadth and depth were observed after two AZD1222 doses.

This clone was found once. The antigen is not known. Profiled with immunoSEQ multiplex PCR; TCRdb holds only in-frame clones, not every one. The table lists 140,000 to 150,000 clones, approximately 85% of them singletons. In germline, CDR1 is WNHNN, CDR2 SYGVQD (reference sequence). Deletions cut 3 bases from V and 8 bases from J, with 8 bases between. The CDR3 covers 12 residues. This specimen consisted of peripheral blood, obtained on day 0 of AZD1222 vaccination. The rearrangement uses TRBV10-1 and TRBJ1-5; D gene uncertain. This clonotype was sampled from an adult in good health. In nucleotides, the CDR3 is TGCGCCAGCAGTGATGGTCGGGAGCCCCAGCATTTT. Encoded protein: CASSDGREPQHF.